The 26 T cell receptor beta chains in this list originate from one sample, sequenced in a study of CD8 T cells in Susac syndrome. It was with random hexamers that about 0.45 to 1 ug RNA was reverse transcribed. TCRdb reprocessed the immunoSEQ multiplex PCR reads via MiXCR and lists one record per CDR3 protein. The sample carries some 190,000 distinct CDR3 sequences, 85% to 95% recorded once. Sequencing was performed on CD4+ T cells from PBMCs. Receptor source: a human donor in good health.

V and J are TRBV30 and TRBJ2-2, with TRBD2 identical over 12 bases. V was pared by 6 bases and J by 2 bases, with 7 bases of the junction left unmatched. The CDR3 runs to 16 residues. CDR1 and CDR2 (germline): GTSNPN, SVGIG (reference sequence). CDR3 sequence reads: CACPGLAGTNTGELFF. The CDR3 DNA is TGTGCCTGTCCGGGACTAGCGGGTACAAACACCGGGGAGCTGTTTTTT.

V is TRBV4-3 and J is TRBJ2-2, with a possible D match to TRBD2 (6 bases). This CDR3 region has 15 residues. Germline V gives CDR1 LGHNA, CDR2 YSLEER. Trimming left V 1 base short and J 7 bases short, with 13 bases between. The CDR3 coding sequence is TGCGCCAGCAGCCAAGGGCCTAGCGAGGGCGGGGAGCTGTTTTTT. Translating it yields CASSQGPSEGGELFF.

V usage is TRBV6-2 or TRBV6-3 and J usage is TRBJ1-2; a weak D match, TRBD1 (5 bases). Germline-derived CDR1 and CDR2 are MNHEY and SVGEGT. The CDR3 is 13 amino acids. With 6 bases removed from V and 0 bases from J, the gap between germline ends came to 8 bases. The CDR3 sequence: CASRQQANYGYTF. DNA for the CDR3: TGTGCCAGCAGACAACAGGCTAACTATGGCTACACCTTC.

Only one count was recorded for this clonotype. The rearrangement uses TRBV4-3 and TRBJ2-3; a possible D gene is TRBD2 (5 bases). CDR1 is LGHNA and CDR2 is YSLEER in the germline V gene. V lost 0 bases and J lost 4, with 8 bases in between. The CDR3 spans 14 residues. The CDR3, as DNA: TGCGCCAGCAGCCAAGATTCCGGGGCAGATACGCAGTATTTT. Translated: CASSQDSGADTQYF.

The sample holds one count of this clonotype. This chain joins TRBV29-1 and TRBJ1-2, with D possibly matching TRBD1 (5 bases). The germline CDR1 and CDR2 sequences are SQVTM and ANQGSEA. Trimming pared 2 bases from V and 4 bases from J, leaving 11 bases between. The CDR3 spans 13 residues. The CDR3 sequence is CSVELGDGYGYTF. In DNA, the CDR3 is TGCAGCGTTGAACTGGGGGATGGCTATGGCTACACCTTC.

The genes are TRBV18 and TRBJ2-1; 7 bases line up with TRBD2. CDR1 and CDR2 from the germline V gene are KGHSH and LQKENI. The CDR3 runs to 15 residues. J was trimmed by 5 bases and V by 0 bases; bases with no gene match: 4. The CDR3, as DNA: TGTGCCAGCTCACCACCCCTAGCGGCTCACAATGAGCAGTTCTTC. Translated: CASSPPLAAHNEQFF.

This CDR3 reads CASSESRTATYNEQFF. As DNA, the CDR3 is TGTGCCAGCAGTGAATCCAGGACAGCAACCTACAATGAGCAGTTCTTC. The chain uses TRBV25-1 and TRBJ2-1, with D possibly being TRBD1 (6 bases). The ends were cut back, 1 base at V and 2 bases at J, with 12 bases in the middle. The CDR3 length is 16 residues. The germline gives CDR1 MGHDK, CDR2 SYGVNS.

The V gene is TRBV30, the J gene TRBJ1-5; possible D gene TRBD1, 6 bases. Germline CDR1 is GTSNPN and CDR2 is SVGIG (reference sequence). The CDR3 is made up of 17 amino acids. V lost 3 bases and J 0 bases, leaving 18 bases between the germline ends. The CDR3 coding sequence is TGTGCCTGGAGCGCGAAAACAGGGTTCGGTAGCAATCAGCCCCAGCATTTT. This encodes CAWSAKTGFGSNQPQHF.

The chain uses TRBV30 and TRBJ1-4; tentatively, D is TRBD1 (5 bases). This CDR3 has 15 amino acids. CDR1 and CDR2 from the germline V gene are GTSNPN and SVGIG (reference sequence). Trimming left V 1 base short and J 4 bases short, with 13 bases between. The CDR3 DNA reads as TGTGCCTGGAGTGATCCGGGACGGTATAATGAAAAACTGTTTTTT. Translated: CAWSDPGRYNEKLFF.

This sequence joins TRBV15 and TRBJ1-2; D is ambiguous. There are 14 residues in the CDR3. Between the trimmed V and J ends, which lost 1 base and 4 bases, there was a span of 10 bases. Germline lookup yields CDR1 LNHNV and CDR2 YYDKDF (reference sequence). CDR3 amino acids: CATSRGGGSYGYTF. In DNA form, the CDR3 reads TGTGCCACCAGCAGAGGTGGCGGATCCTATGGCTACACCTTC.

This chain links TRBV29-1 with TRBJ1-3; no clear D. CDR3 size: 11 residues. Trimming left V 7 bases short and J 4 bases short, with 8 bases between. Germline V gene sequence: CDR1 SQVTM, CDR2 ANQGSEA. The CDR3 reads CSAELGNTIYF. The CDR3 region has the DNA TGCAGCGCCGAACTAGGAAACACCATATATTTT.

This rearrangement joins TRBV7-2 to TRBJ2-3; TRBD2 matches 7 bases. From germline, CDR1 is SGHTA and CDR2 FQGNSA. V gave up 3 bases and J gave up 2 bases; unmatched junction bases: 8. This CDR3 comprises 16 residues. CDR3 in amino acids: CASSFGGRIDTDTQYF. The CDR3 DNA sequence: TGTGCCAGCAGCTTCGGGGGGAGGATCGACACAGATACGCAGTATTTT.

V and J are TRBV5-8 and TRBJ1-1; possibly TRBD1 for D (5 bases). Germline CDR1 and CDR2: SGHTS and YDEGEE. This CDR3 has 14 residues. Trimming shortened V by 2 bases and J by 4 bases, and 12 bases separated the two germline ends. CDR3 nucleotide sequence: TGTGCCAGCAGCTTTAGGATCCAGGGCACTGAAGCTTTCTTT. Translation gives CASSFRIQGTEAFF.

The chain employs TRBV27 and TRBJ2-7; D is unresolved. The CDR3 extends over 16 amino acids. Trimming pared 2 bases from V and 4 bases from J, leaving 18 bases between. Germline CDR1 MNHEY, CDR2 SMNVEV (reference sequence). For the CDR3, the DNA is TGTGCCAGCAGTTTAAGCCCCAGATCTCAGGTTTACGAGCAGTACTTC. It yields the protein CASSLSPRSQVYEQYF.

The chain recombines TRBV29-1 with TRBJ2-1; TRBD2 matches at 8 bases. The trim removed 7 bases at V and 6 bases at J, leaving 5 bases unmatched. CDR3 size: 12 residues. CDR1 and CDR2 (germline): SQVTM, ANQGSEA. CDR3 sequence: CSGGAGGNEQFF. The CDR3, as DNA: TGCAGCGGTGGGGCGGGAGGCAATGAGCAGTTCTTC.

V gene TRBV19 combines with J gene TRBJ2-7; 9 bases align to TRBD1. Germline V gene data show CDR1 as LNHDA and CDR2 as SQIVND (reference sequence). This CDR3 comprises 14 residues. J was trimmed by 3 bases and V by 4 bases; bases with no gene match: 4. CDR3 sequence reads: CASSTGTGIYEQYF. The DNA for the CDR3 is TGTGCCAGTAGTACCGGGACAGGGATCTACGAGCAGTACTTC.

This rearrangement joins TRBV4-3 to TRBJ2-3; 9 bases agree with TRBD2. Per germline, CDR1 LGHNA and CDR2 YSLEER. There are 15 residues in the CDR3. J gave up 6 bases and V 0 bases, and 4 bases lay outside the gene matches. This CDR3 is CASSQDRLAGDTQYF. The DNA of the CDR3 is TGCGCCAGCAGCCAAGATCGGCTAGCGGGGGATACGCAGTATTTT.

This chain connects TRBV28 to TRBJ1-2; D possibly corresponds to TRBD1 (5 bases). Germline CDR1 MDHEN, CDR2 SYDVKM. V gave up 1 base and J gave up 4 bases, with 13 bases separating them. This CDR3 has 15 residues. The chain's CDR3 is CASSLSSGTAYGYTF. In DNA form, the CDR3 reads TGTGCCAGCAGTTTATCTTCCGGGACGGCCTATGGCTACACCTTC.

J is TRBJ2-1 and V is TRBV30; 10 positions agree with TRBD2. CDR3 length: 14 residues. Germline values: CDR1 GTSNPN, CDR2 SVGIG (reference sequence). Trimming at V came to 4 bases and at J to 6 bases, leaving 6 bases not matched to a gene. CDR3 nucleotides: TGTGCCTGGAACTTTGGGACTAGCGTCAATGAGCAGTTCTTC. It is translated as CAWNFGTSVNEQFF. Full variable domain (outside the CDR3, taken from reference TRBV30 and TRBJ2-1): SQTIHQWPATLVQPVGSPLSLECTVEGTSNPNLYWYRQAAGRGLQLLFYSVGIGQISSEVPQNLSASRPQDRQFILSSKKLLLSDSGFYLCAWNFGTSVNEQFFGPGTRLTVL.

The chain couples TRBV9 to TRBJ1-2, with D unclear. CDR1 and CDR2 from the germline V gene are SGDLS and YYNGEE. The CDR3 length is 16 residues. Between the trimmed V and J ends, which lost 1 base and 5 bases, there was a span of 18 bases. The CDR3 reads CASSVNPVKASYGYTF. In DNA, the CDR3 is TGTGCCAGCAGCGTAAACCCCGTGAAGGCGTCATATGGCTACACCTTC.

The rearrangement links TRBV4-1 to TRBJ2-4; 9 bases are a match to TRBD1. Germline V gene data show CDR1 as MGHRA and CDR2 as YSYEKL. Trimming at V came to 2 bases and at J to 1 base, leaving 6 bases not matched to a gene. The CDR3 consists of 17 residues. CDR3 bases: TGCGCCAGCAGCCAACCCCGGGACAGGGTGGCCAAAAACATTCAGTACTTC. As protein: CASSQPRDRVAKNIQYF.

The rearrangement uses TRBV29-1 and TRBJ2-7; 8 bases are shared with TRBD1. V gave up 4 bases and J gave up 2 bases; unmatched junction bases: 4. Germline CDR1 reads SQVTM; CDR2 reads ANQGSEA. CDR3 length: 13 amino acids. CDR3 DNA sequence: TGCAGCGTTGTAGAGACAGGGGCCTACGAGCAGTACTTC. The encoded protein is CSVVETGAYEQYF.

The chain couples TRBV2 to TRBJ2-4; D uncertain. The CDR3 contains 12 residues. Deletions cut 6 bases from V and 2 bases from J, with 5 bases between. CDR1 is SNHLY, CDR2 FYNNEI, per germline. DNA for the CDR3: TGTGCCAGCAGGGGATCCAAAAACATTCAGTACTTC. Translation gives CASRGSKNIQYF.

The chain joins TRBV28 to TRBJ2-5; TRBD1 aligns across 7 bases. Germline V CDR1 and CDR2: MDHEN, SYDVKM. The CDR3 is 15 amino acids. V dropped 8 bases and J dropped 3; count of bases not matched to a gene: 12. The CDR3 is CASGKPGQHKETQYF. CDR3 bases: TGTGCCAGCGGGAAACCGGGACAGCACAAAGAGACCCAGTACTTC.

The chain employs TRBV29-1 and TRBJ2-3; D is possibly TRBD2 (5 bases). This CDR3 spans 13 amino acids. The germline V gene encodes CDR1 SQVTM and CDR2 ANQGSEA. V lost 5 bases, J lost 0 bases, and 9 bases lay in between. The CDR3, as DNA: TGCAGCGTTTCGACGGGGAGCACAGATACGCAGTATTTT. As protein: CSVSTGSTDTQYF.

This clonotype was recorded once. V and J are TRBV12-3 or TRBV12-4 and TRBJ2-3, with a weak D call TRBD2 (7 bases). The length of the CDR3 is 15 residues. V was cut by 8 bases and J by 4 bases, with 19 bases left in between. CDR3 in amino acids: CASRGRESLADTQYF. The CDR3 nucleotides are TGTGCCAGCCGGGGGCGGGAGAGCCTCGCAGATACGCAGTATTTT.